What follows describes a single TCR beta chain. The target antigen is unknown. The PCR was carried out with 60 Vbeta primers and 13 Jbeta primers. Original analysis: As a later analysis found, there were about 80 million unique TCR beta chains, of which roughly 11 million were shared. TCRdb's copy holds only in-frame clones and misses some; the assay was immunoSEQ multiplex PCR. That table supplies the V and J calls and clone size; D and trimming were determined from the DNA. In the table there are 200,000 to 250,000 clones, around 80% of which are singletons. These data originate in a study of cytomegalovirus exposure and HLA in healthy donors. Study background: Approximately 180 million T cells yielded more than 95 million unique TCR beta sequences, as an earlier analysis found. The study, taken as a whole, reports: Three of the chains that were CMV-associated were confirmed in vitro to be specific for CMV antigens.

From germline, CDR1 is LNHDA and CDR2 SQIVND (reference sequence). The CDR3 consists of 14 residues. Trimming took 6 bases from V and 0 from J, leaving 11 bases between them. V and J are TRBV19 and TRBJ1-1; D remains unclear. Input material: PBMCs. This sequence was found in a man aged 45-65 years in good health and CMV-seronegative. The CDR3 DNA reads TGTGCCAGTAGGGGTGGACTTTTGAACACTGAAGCTTTCTTT. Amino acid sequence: CASRGGLLNTEAFF.